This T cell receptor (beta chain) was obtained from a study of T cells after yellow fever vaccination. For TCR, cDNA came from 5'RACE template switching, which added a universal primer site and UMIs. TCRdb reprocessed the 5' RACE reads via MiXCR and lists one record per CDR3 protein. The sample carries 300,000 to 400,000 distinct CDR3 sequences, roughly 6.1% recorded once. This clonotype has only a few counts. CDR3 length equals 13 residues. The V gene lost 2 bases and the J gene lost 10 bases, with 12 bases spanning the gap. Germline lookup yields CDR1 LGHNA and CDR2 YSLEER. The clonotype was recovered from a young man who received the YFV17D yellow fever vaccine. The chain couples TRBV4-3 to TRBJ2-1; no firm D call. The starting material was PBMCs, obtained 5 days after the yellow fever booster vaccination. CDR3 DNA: TGCGCCAGCAGCCAACAATGGGGTGGGGAGCAGTTCTTC. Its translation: CASSQQWGGEQFF.